The 27 T cell receptor beta chains below come from one sample, sequenced in a study of regulatory T cells in long-lasting Graves disease. Arm-PCR with iRepertoire HTBI primers amplified the CDR3 regions for these TCR beta libraries. TCRdb redid the calling of the multiplex PCR reads with MiXCR, one entry per CDR3 protein. The data contain 300,000 to 400,000 distinct CDR3 sequences, 15% to 18% of them singletons. Sample time point: newly diagnosed GD, antithyroid drugs for less than 3 months. Scientists built the TCR library using RNA that was extracted from PBMCs. The starting material was peripheral blood mononuclear cells (PBMCs), obtained at new diagnosis, from a patient treated with antithyroid drugs. These receptors all stem from a female donor with Graves disease.

This clonotype was picked up many times. The chain recombines TRBV24-1 with TRBJ1-2; the D gene is possibly TRBD1 (5 bases). V lost 3 bases and J lost 8, with 21 bases in between. Germline CDR1 is KGHDR and CDR2 is SFDVKD. The CDR3 covers 16 residues. The CDR3 DNA reads as TGTGCCACCAGTGATCCGCAAGGCGCAGGGCTAGTCGGCTACACCTTC. Protein sequence: CATSDPQGAGLVGYTF.

Many counts were recorded for this clonotype. The rearrangement uses TRBV12-3 or TRBV12-4 and TRBJ1-2; D remains ambiguous. The CDR3 has 15 residues. With 0 bases removed from V and 4 bases from J, the gap between germline ends came to 12 bases. Here the CDR3 reads CASSLALTAGYGYTF. CDR3 coding DNA: TGTGCCAGCAGTTTAGCACTCACCGCCGGCTATGGCTACACCTTC.

The table lists this clonotype with many counts. The V call is TRBV27, the J call TRBJ2-7; 7 positions agree with TRBD1. The CDR3 consists of 13 residues. With 6 bases clipped from V and 5 bases from J, the junction kept 7 bases outside the gene matches. The germline gives CDR1 MNHEY, CDR2 SMNVEV (reference sequence). The CDR3 bases are TGTGCCAGCAGGCCCGGGACAGCCCACGAGCAGTACTTC. It specifies CASRPGTAHEQYF.

This clonotype was observed a few times. The chain couples TRBV27 to TRBJ2-3; TRBD2 agrees at 8 bases. With V trimmed by 3 bases and J by 2 bases, 7 bases remained unmatched. Germline lookup yields CDR1 MNHEY and CDR2 SMNVEV (reference sequence). This CDR3 has 16 residues. The CDR3 here is CASSFQRGTPTDTQYF. CDR3 bases: TGTGCCAGCAGTTTTCAGCGGGGGACCCCCACAGATACGCAGTATTTT.

This clonotype appeared many times. The chain has TRBV12-3 or TRBV12-4 and TRBJ2-7, with D possibly TRBD2 on 5 matching bases. The CDR3 is made up of 15 amino acids. V was shortened by 6 bases and J by 0 bases, with 15 bases between the two germline ends. The CDR3 DNA reads TGTGCCAGCAGGACACGGACTCAAAACTCCTACGAGCAGTACTTC. As protein: CASRTRTQNSYEQYF.

The chain carries TRBV25-1 and TRBJ1-1, with no clear D. Trimming took off 4 bases at V and 3 bases at J, with 15 bases between the two ends. This CDR3 comprises 15 residues. Germline-derived CDR1 and CDR2 are MGHDK and SYGVNS. The CDR3 DNA follows: TGTGCCAGCAGTGGATCGGTCAGTGGGGACACTGAAGCTTTCTTT. Its translation: CASSGSVSGDTEAFF.

Many counts were recorded for this clonotype. The DNA for the CDR3 is TGTGCCAGCAGCAGCGAGACCTCCTATGGCTACACCTTC. Its protein product is CASSSETSYGYTF. The gene calls are TRBV3-1 and TRBJ1-2, with D uncertain. The CDR3 loop spans 13 amino acids. CDR1 is LGHDT, CDR2 YNNKEL, per germline (reference sequence). Trimming stripped 5 bases from V and 4 bases from J, with 11 bases between.

This clonotype was seen many times. The chain links TRBV6-1 to TRBJ1-2; D not certain. The CDR3 consists of 14 residues. Germline CDR1 and CDR2: MNHNS and SASEGT. V was shortened by 5 bases and J by 3 bases, with 13 bases between the two germline ends. CDR3 residues: CASSRQEGHYGYTF. In DNA, the CDR3 is TGTGCCAGCAGTCGTCAAGAGGGCCACTATGGCTACACCTTC.

In its sample, this clonotype was seen many times. The V and J genes are TRBV5-1 and TRBJ1-1; D not certain. This CDR3 spans 12 amino acids. The V gene's germline CDR1 is SGHRS and CDR2 YFSETQ. Trimming took 2 bases from V and 7 from J, leaving 9 bases between them. The CDR3 reads CASSLSANEAFF. CDR3 DNA sequence: TGCGCCAGCAGCTTATCGGCGAATGAAGCTTTCTTT. The full variable domain, in which reference TRBV5-1 and TRBJ1-1 provide the parts outside the CDR3, is KAGVTQTPRYLIKTRGQQVTLSCSPISGHRSVSWYQQTPGQGLQFLFEYFSETQRNKGNFPGRFSGRQFSNSRSEMNVSTLELGDSALYLCASSLSANEAFFGQGTRLTVV.

This clonotype was observed many times. The CDR3 loop is CASEGVGGSEQFF. As DNA, the CDR3 is TGTGCCAGCGAAGGGGTAGGGGGATCTGAGCAGTTCTTC. The chain uses TRBV12-3 or TRBV12-4 and TRBJ2-1; a possible D gene is TRBD1 (6 bases). The V end lost 8 bases, the J end lost 9 bases, and 17 bases lay between the germline ends. This CDR3 contains 13 residues.

This clonotype was observed at least ten times. V and J are TRBV27 and TRBJ2-5; D tentatively fits TRBD1 or TRBD2 (5 bases each). CDR1 and CDR2 from the germline V gene are MNHEY and SMNVEV (reference sequence). The V gene lost 5 bases and the J gene lost 3 bases, with 16 bases spanning the gap. The CDR3 runs to 15 residues. The CDR3 DNA is TGTGCCAGCAGTCCCTCGTCCCGGGACGAAGAGACCCAGTACTTC. Its protein is CASSPSSRDEETQYF.

This clonotype was picked up many times. This sequence joins TRBV7-9 and TRBJ2-3; 10 bases are shared with TRBD1. V shed 5 bases and J 3 bases; nucleotides not matched to a gene: 17. The germline V gene has CDR1 SEHNR and CDR2 FQNEAQ (reference sequence). The CDR3 covers 19 residues. The CDR3 spells CASSRGSTGGAERTDTQYF. CDR3 DNA: TGTGCCAGCAGCCGAGGATCGACAGGGGGCGCCGAGAGGACAGATACGCAGTATTTT.

The chain couples TRBV4-1 to TRBJ2-2, with 7 bases matching TRBD1. V trimming: 3 bases; J trimming: 3 bases; junction bases outside the gene matches: 4. CDR3 length: 15 amino acids. Looked up from germline, CDR1 is MGHRA and CDR2 is YSYEKL. The CDR3 region has the DNA TGCGCCAGCAGCCACGATGACAGGGACACCGGGGAGCTGTTTTTT. This encodes CASSHDDRDTGELFF.

Ten or more counts support this clonotype. The chain carries TRBV2 and TRBJ2-7; 11 bases line up with TRBD2. The junction had 3 bases not matched to a gene; V was cut back by 1 base and J by 7 bases. The CDR3 consists of 14 residues. Per germline, CDR1 SNHLY and CDR2 FYNNEI. The CDR3 coding sequence is TGTGCCAGCAGTGAAGGACTAGCGGGGAAGGAGCAGTACTTC. It codes for CASSEGLAGKEQYF.

This clonotype came up a few times. The chain links TRBV20-1 to TRBJ2-2; 8 positions agree with TRBD1. This CDR3 is built from 12 residues. With 6 bases clipped from V and 7 bases from J, the junction kept 4 bases outside the gene matches. The V gene's germline CDR1 is DFQATT and CDR2 SNEGSKA (reference sequence). CDR3 sequence: CSADRGIGELFF. DNA for the CDR3: TGCAGTGCAGACAGGGGAATCGGGGAGCTGTTTTTT.

V gene TRBV3-1 combines with J gene TRBJ1-5, with D unresolved. Germline CDR1 LGHDT, CDR2 YNNKEL (reference sequence). CDR3 length equals 15 residues. Trimming left V 2 bases short and J 0 bases short, with 8 bases between. The CDR3, as DNA: TGTGCCAGCAGCCAACATTTTGATAGCAATCAGCCCCAGCATTTT. Its translation is CASSQHFDSNQPQHF.

This chain connects TRBV19 to TRBJ2-3; 11 positions match TRBD2. CDR1 is LNHDA and CDR2 is SQIVND in the germline V gene (reference sequence). The V and J ends lost 5 bases and 2 bases, in that order; junction bases with no gene match: 12. This CDR3 is built from 18 residues. CDR3 region: CASSAGLAGGSFTDTQYF. For the CDR3, the DNA is TGTGCCAGTAGTGCTGGACTAGCGGGTGGTTCGTTCACAGATACGCAGTATTTT.

This clonotype was counted many times. This chain connects TRBV19 to TRBJ2-5; D is ambiguous. The CDR3 is 15 amino acids. Trimming shortened V by 1 base and J by 4 bases, and 13 bases separated the two germline ends. Germline CDR1 and CDR2: LNHDA and SQIVND (reference sequence). The CDR3 spells CASSIVGPRGETQYF. CDR3 nucleotides: TGTGCCAGTAGTATAGTGGGTCCGCGCGGAGAGACCCAGTACTTC.

This clonotype was seen a few times. The chain uses TRBV25-1 and TRBJ1-5, with D possibly TRBD1 on 5 matching bases. V was clipped by 7 bases and J by 7 bases, with 11 bases between them. This CDR3 spans 12 amino acids. Germline CDR1 is MGHDK and CDR2 is SYGVNS. The CDR3 reads CASNEGRQPQHF. CDR3 nucleotide sequence: TGTGCCAGCAATGAGGGGCGGCAGCCCCAGCATTTT.

This clonotype was detected many times. The chain couples TRBV12-5 to TRBJ1-6; D unresolved. This CDR3 contains 19 residues. Germline lookup yields CDR1 LGHNT and CDR2 FRNRAP. Trimming took 1 base from V and 3 from J, leaving 19 bases between them. CDR3 sequence (DNA): TGTGCTAGTGGTTTGGCGCGGTACGGGTCGCGGGGCTATAATTCACCCCTCCACTTT. Translating it yields CASGLARYGSRGYNSPLHF.

Turning to this clonotype: A much more abundant neighbour one base away suggests this may be a read error. The gene calls are TRBV7-9 and TRBJ2-7; the D gene is possibly TRBD1 (5 bases). The CDR3 consists of 17 residues. V gave up 5 bases and J gave up 2 bases, with 22 bases separating them. CDR1 SEHNR and CDR2 FQNEAQ come from the germline V gene (reference sequence). The CDR3 is CASSPSARRATPYEQYF. The CDR3 region has the DNA TGTGCCAGCAGCCCTTCAGCGCGCAGGGCCACACCCTACGAGCAGTACTTC. Full variable domain (missing parts from reference TRBV7-9 and TRBJ2-7): DTGVSQNPRHKITKRGQNVTFRCDPISEHNRLYWYRQTLGQGPEFLTYFQNEAQLEKSRLLSDRFSAERPKGSFSTLEIQRTEQGDSAMYLCASSPSARRATPYEQYFGPGTRLTVT.

This clonotype came up many times. The gene calls are TRBV5-6 and TRBJ2-1; the D gene could be TRBD1 or TRBD2 (6 bases each). CDR3 length: 14 residues. The germline V and J ends were trimmed by 5 bases and 7 bases, with 16 bases remaining between them. Germline V gives CDR1 SGHDT, CDR2 YYEEEE. Here the CDR3 DNA reads TGTGCCAGCAGACGGAGGGGACAAAGGAATGAGCAGTTCTTC. Amino acid sequence: CASRRRGQRNEQFF. The full variable domain, completed using reference TRBV5-6 and TRBJ2-1, is DAGVTQSPTHLIKTRGQQVTLRCSPKSGHDTVSWYQQALGQGPQFIFQYYEEEERQRGNFPDRFSGHQFPNYSSELNVNALLLGDSALYLCASRRRGQRNEQFFGPGTRLTVL.

This clonotype was picked up many times. The chain is built from TRBV11-1 and TRBJ1-6, with TRBD1 matching 8 bases. Germline values: CDR1 SGHAT, CDR2 FQDESV (reference sequence). Unmatched junction bases numbered 10, after V lost 5 bases and J lost 10 bases. The CDR3 covers 15 residues. For the CDR3, the DNA is TGTGCCAGCAGCCAAAGACAGGGGCGCGCCTCACCCCTCCACTTT. Protein product: CASSQRQGRASPLHF.

This clonotype was observed many times. The chain combines TRBV2 with TRBJ2-2, with no clear D. V dropped 7 bases and J dropped 11 bases, with 14 bases sitting between them. This CDR3 is 12 amino acids long. The germline CDR1 and CDR2 sequences are SNHLY and FYNNEI. In DNA, the CDR3 is TGTGCCAGCACCCAAGGAGAGTTTGAGCTGTTTTTT. This translates into CASTQGEFELFF.

J is TRBJ2-5 and V is TRBV7-9; 8 nucleotides match TRBD2. Germline CDR1 reads SEHNR; CDR2 reads FQNEAQ (reference sequence). Trimming cost V 2 bases and J 2 bases; bases outside gene matches: 1. CDR3 size: 14 residues. CDR3 in DNA: TGTGCCAGCAGCTTACCGGGGGGGCAAGAGACCCAGTACTTC. It yields the protein CASSLPGGQETQYF.

This clonotype was seen at least ten times. The rearrangement uses TRBV24-1 and TRBJ2-3, with D perhaps matching TRBD2 (5 bases). Germline V gives CDR1 KGHDR, CDR2 SFDVKD. The CDR3 consists of 15 residues. The V end was cut by 4 bases, the J end by 1 base, with 11 bases between. In nucleotides, the CDR3 is TGTGCCACCAGTGACTTCGAGGGAGGCACAGATACGCAGTATTTT. It translates to CATSDFEGGTDTQYF.

This clonotype was seen repeatedly, ten times or more. The chain links TRBV30 to TRBJ1-5, with D hard to call. The length of the CDR3 is 13 residues. The V and J ends lost 1 base and 1 base respectively, with 5 bases between them. The V gene's germline CDR1 is GTSNPN and CDR2 SVGIG (reference sequence). The CDR3 nucleotides are TGTGCCTGGAGTGCTCAGAGCAATCAGCCCCAGCATTTT. Protein product: CAWSAQSNQPQHF.